The clone carrying this T cell receptor beta chain was found a few times. Its antigen is not identified. The CDR3 loop spans 14 amino acids. Trimming pared 6 bases from V and 4 bases from J, leaving 10 bases between. CDR1 is SNHLY, CDR2 FYNNEI, per germline. The study sampled blood at baseline, cycle 4 day 1, and cycle 7 day 1. This specimen comes from a study of OX40 agonist ivuxolimab in advanced cancers. General observations from the study: Dosing at 0.1 to 3.0 mg/kg was accompanied by clonal expansion of CD4+ and CD8+ blood T cells by week 6.

Sequenced by immunoSEQ multiplex PCR; TCRdb stores in-frame clones only, minus some. Of around 72,000 clones detected, roughly 89% appear once; the ten largest clones hold about an eighth. Source: CD4+ or CD8+ T cells sorted from blood, taken in a trial of the OX40 agonist ivuxolimab. This receptor was taken from an adult with an advanced solid tumor such as melanoma, head and neck, liver or kidney cancer. The V and J genes are TRBV2 and TRBJ1-6; D unclear. The CDR3 is CASRVRGYNSPLHF. CDR3 DNA: TGTGCCAGCAGGGTTCGTGGGTATAATTCACCCCTCCACTTT. Full variable domain (rest looked up from reference TRBV2 and TRBJ1-6): EPEVTQTPSHQVTQMGQEVILRCVPISNHLYFYWYRQILGQKVEFLVSFYNNEISEKSEIFDDQFSVERPDGSNFTLKIRSTKLEDSAMYFCASRVRGYNSPLHFGNGTRLTVT.